This entry features one TCR beta chain sequence. Using immunoSEQ multiplex PCR, the repertoire was profiled, and TCRdb retains in-frame clones only, with some absent. This table has around 80,000 clones, about 80% appearing once. The data are from a study of blood T cell repertoires in COVID-19. V shed 6 bases and J 6 bases; nucleotides not matched to a gene: 4. The germline CDR1 and CDR2 sequences are MNHEY and SVGAGI. The CDR3 covers 14 residues. The chain uses TRBV6-5 and TRBJ1-3; TRBD1 aligns across 11 bases. The receptor comes from a human donor in a cohort sampled during active COVID-19. Sequencing used peripheral blood. Written as DNA, the CDR3 is TGTGCCAGCAGCGGGGGACAGGGGGAAAACACCATATATTTT. It yields the protein CASSGGQGENTIYF.